This T cell receptor beta chain was sequenced for a study of low-dose radiotherapy and immunotherapy resistance in tumors. Study-wide context: The patients were given nivolumab 240 mg every two weeks and ipilimumab 1 mg/kg every six weeks, through an intravenous route.

Primers targeting TRAV and TRBV primed first-strand cDNA, covering alpha and beta chains. The PCR that amplified TCRs ran for about 20 cycles, relying on a constant-region primer and a V-primer adapter. mRNA isolates were amplified via in vitro transcription. TCRdb processed the reads anew with MiXCR; each CDR3 protein has one entry. This table holds tens of thousands of distinct CDR3 sequences, 18% found once. This clonotype was found many times. Regarding time point: before trial treatment. Low-dose radiotherapy, low-dose cyclophosphamide, aspirin, ipilimumab and nivolumab were all given to the donors. V was clipped by 9 bases and J by 3 bases, with 21 bases between them. The CDR3 runs to 16 residues.

Sequences were derived from PBMCs, sampled before treatment. The chain employs TRBV12-3 or TRBV12-4 and TRBJ1-5, with a possible D match to TRBD1 (5 bases). This TCR derives from a male donor with prostate cancer. This CDR3 reads CARTHEKSGNNQPQHF. CDR3 DNA sequence: TGTGCCAGGACTCATGAGAAGTCAGGGAACAATCAGCCCCAGCATTTT.